This entry describes one TCR beta chain. Its antigen remains unknown. This entry belongs to a study of a mutant IDH1 vaccine in newly diagnosed glioma. The repertoire was sequenced with immunoSEQ multiplex PCR; TCRdb's copy has only in-frame clones and lacks some. The sample has 40,000 to 55,000 clones; 76% are singletons. V was shortened by 2 bases and J by 0 bases, with 10 bases between the two germline ends. CDR3 length equals 15 residues. The germline gives CDR1 SEHNR, CDR2 FQNEAQ (reference sequence). Described time point: week 35, safety follow-up. With topical imiquimod, each dose of the vaccine consisted of 300 ug of mutant IDH1 20-mer peptide.

The source is a man aged 35 to 55 with glioma. Sequencing used PBMCs, obtained from a glioma patient whose treatment included an IDH1 peptide vaccine. V is TRBV7-9 and J is TRBJ1-1; D gene ambiguous. This chain's CDR3 is CASSLPELLNTEAFF. The CDR3 nucleotides read TGTGCCAGCAGCTTACCTGAACTCCTGAACACTGAAGCTTTCTTT.